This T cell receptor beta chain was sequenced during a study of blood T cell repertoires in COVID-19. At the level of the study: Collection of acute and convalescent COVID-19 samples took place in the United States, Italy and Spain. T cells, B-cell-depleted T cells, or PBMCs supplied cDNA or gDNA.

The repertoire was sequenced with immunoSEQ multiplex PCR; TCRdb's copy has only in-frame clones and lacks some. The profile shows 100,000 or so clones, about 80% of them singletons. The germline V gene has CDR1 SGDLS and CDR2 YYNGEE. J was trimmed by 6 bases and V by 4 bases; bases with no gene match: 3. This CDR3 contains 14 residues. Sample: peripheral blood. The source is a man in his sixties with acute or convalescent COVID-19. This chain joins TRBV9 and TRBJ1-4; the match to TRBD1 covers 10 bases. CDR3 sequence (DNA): TGTGCCAGCAGCCCGGGACAGGGGTATGAAAAACTGTTTTTT. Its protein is CASSPGQGYEKLFF.